Below are 9 T cell receptor beta chains sequenced from a single sample in a study of CD8 T cells in ankylosing spondylitis. TCRdb reprocessed the 5' RACE reads via MiXCR and lists one record per CDR3 protein. The repertoire holds roughly 120,000 distinct CDR3 sequences, with roughly 13% as singletons. Material: blood, either unsorted or a sorted T cell fraction (not recorded which). All receptors come from a female donor with ankylosing spondylitis or in good health (not recorded which).

The J gene is TRBJ2-7, the V gene TRBV12-3 or TRBV12-4; no clear D gene. The germline V and J ends were trimmed by 7 bases and 6 bases, with 10 bases remaining between them. CDR3 length: 11 amino acids. The CDR3, as DNA: TGTGCCAGCACTGGTGGTCTCGAGCAGTACTTC. Residues: CASTGGLEQYF.

The gene calls are TRBV25-1 and TRBJ2-1; D possibly corresponds to TRBD2 (5 bases). The CDR3 length is 17 residues. V was cut by 4 bases and J by 0 bases, with 16 bases left in between. Germline-derived CDR1 and CDR2 are MGHDK and SYGVNS. The CDR3 region is CASSGRASDYSYNEQFF. DNA of the CDR3: TGTGCCAGCAGTGGGCGGGCCTCCGATTACTCCTACAATGAGCAGTTCTTC.

This clonotype was recorded a few times. The DNA of the CDR3 is TGTGCCAGCAGCTTAGTCAGGGATGAGCCCCAGCATTTT. Translated, it gives CASSLVRDEPQHF. V and J are TRBV7-9 and TRBJ1-5, with D possibly matching TRBD1 (5 bases). V was pared by 1 base and J by 8 bases, with 9 bases between. The germline gives CDR1 SEHNR, CDR2 FQNEAQ (reference sequence). The CDR3 sequence is 13 residues long.

This chain joins TRBV20-1 and TRBJ2-1, with a tentative D call TRBD2 (5 bases). The V gene's germline CDR1 is DFQATT and CDR2 SNEGSKA (reference sequence). Trimming cost V 2 bases and J 12 bases, with 8 bases left between them. This CDR3 region has 10 residues. CDR3 nucleotide sequence: TGCAGTGCTAGACTAGCTTCGCAGTTCTTC. It translates to CSARLASQFF.

This rearrangement joins TRBV20-1 to TRBJ2-1, with TRBD2 matching 7 bases. There are 14 residues in the CDR3. The V gene end was trimmed by 6 bases and the J gene end by 0 bases; junction bases not matched to a gene: 5. Per the germline V gene, CDR1 is DFQATT and CDR2 is SNEGSKA (reference sequence). The CDR3 region has the DNA TGCAGTGCCCCCGGGACTAACTCCTACAATGAGCAGTTCTTC. This encodes CSAPGTNSYNEQFF.

This clonotype was detected ten times or more. The V gene is TRBV5-1, the J gene TRBJ2-1, with 8 positions matching TRBD2. The CDR3 length is 17 residues. V lost 1 base, J lost 3 bases, and 9 bases stayed unmatched. Germline lookup yields CDR1 SGHRS and CDR2 YFSETQ. The CDR3 nucleotides are TGCGCCAGCAGCTTGTCGGGGGGGGGTTCTTTCTACAATGAGCAGTTCTTC. Protein product: CASSLSGGGSFYNEQFF.

The table lists this clonotype with many counts. The chain couples TRBV7-2 to TRBJ1-5; 7 bases map to TRBD1. The CDR3 runs to 14 residues. After removal of 5 bases from V and 4 bases from J, the junction contained 5 bases not matched to a gene. Germline CDR1 is SGHTA and CDR2 is FQGNSA. The CDR3 spells CASSRGQNNQPQHF. As DNA, the CDR3 is TGTGCCAGCAGCAGGGGACAGAATAATCAGCCCCAGCATTTT.

This CDR3 reads CASSLTFMGDKPDYSNQPQHF. Written as DNA, the CDR3 is TGTGCCAGCAGCTTAACGTTCATGGGGGACAAACCCGATTATAGCAATCAGCCCCAGCATTTT. This chain joins TRBV7-3 and TRBJ1-5, with a weak D call TRBD1 (6 bases). Trimming shortened V by 0 bases and J by 0 bases, and 24 bases separated the two germline ends. This CDR3 has 21 residues. Germline V gives CDR1 SGHTA, CDR2 FQGTGA.

The chain has TRBV7-9 and TRBJ1-3, with 7 bases fitting TRBD1. Germline assignment: CDR1 SEHNR and CDR2 FQNEAQ (reference sequence). CDR3 length: 14 residues. Trimming at V came to 5 bases and at J to 4 bases, leaving 5 bases not matched to a gene. The CDR3, as DNA: TGTGCCAGCAGCCAGGGGGGTCTCGGAAACACCATATATTTT. This translates into CASSQGGLGNTIYF. Complete variable domain (other parts from reference TRBV7-9 and TRBJ1-3): DTGVSQNPRHKITKRGQNVTFRCDPISEHNRLYWYRQTLGQGPEFLTYFQNEAQLEKSRLLSDRFSAERPKGSFSTLEIQRTEQGDSAMYLCASSQGGLGNTIYFGEGSWLTVV.